These 14 T cell receptor beta chains were sequenced from one sample in a study of blood T cell repertoires in COVID-19. TCRdb's table, derived via immunoSEQ multiplex PCR, lists solely in-frame clones and lacks some. Among 250,000 to 300,000 clones, around 80% were seen once, and the ten largest hold around 4.1%. The specimen sequenced was PBMCs or T cells enriched from blood (not recorded which). The source is a man younger than 45 with acute COVID-19.

The rearrangement links TRBV19 to TRBJ1-2; TRBD1 aligns across 8 bases. There are 16 residues in the CDR3. Unmatched junction bases numbered 14, after V lost 3 bases and J lost 8 bases. Germline V gene lookup returns CDR1 LNHDA and CDR2 SQIVND (reference sequence). CDR3 in DNA: TGTGCCAGTAGTATTTTTGCGACAGGGGATAGGGGCGGCTACACCTTC. Translating it yields CASSIFATGDRGGYTF. The full variable domain, in which reference TRBV19 and TRBJ1-2 provide the parts outside the CDR3, is DGGITQSPKYLFRKEGQNVTLSCEQNLNHDAMYWYRQDPGQGLRLIYYSQIVNDFQKGDIAEGYSVSREKKESFPLTVTSAQKNPTAFYLCASSIFATGDRGGYTFGSGTRLTVV.

The sample holds many counts of this clone. The gene calls are TRBV19 and TRBJ2-5; D is possibly TRBD1 (5 bases). With 4 bases removed from V and 2 bases from J, the gap between germline ends came to 20 bases. CDR1 is LNHDA, CDR2 SQIVND, per germline (reference sequence). The CDR3 runs to 17 residues. This CDR3 reads CASSTGRLGSGQETQYF. The CDR3 DNA is TGTGCCAGTAGTACAGGGCGGCTAGGTTCTGGTCAAGAGACCCAGTACTTC. Drawing the rest from reference TRBV19 and TRBJ2-5, the complete variable domain is DGGITQSPKYLFRKEGQNVTLSCEQNLNHDAMYWYRQDPGQGLRLIYYSQIVNDFQKGDIAEGYSVSREKKESFPLTVTSAQKNPTAFYLCASSTGRLGSGQETQYFGPGTRLLVL.

The rearrangement links TRBV29-1 to TRBJ2-7; TRBD2 aligns across 7 bases. Germline CDR1 reads SQVTM; CDR2 reads ANQGSEA. The V gene end was trimmed by 7 bases and the J gene end by 4 bases; junction bases not matched to a gene: 7. The CDR3 has 12 residues. The CDR3 bases are TGCAGCGCTCGCGGGAGTAGGTACGAGCAGTACGTC. Translating gives CSARGSRYEQYV.

With respect to this clone: This same CDR3 is encoded by further DNA sequences in the sample. V usage is TRBV28 and J usage is TRBJ1-2, with D hard to call. Germline values: CDR1 MDHEN, CDR2 SYDVKM. This CDR3 is built from 13 residues. Trimming left V 3 bases short and J 4 bases short, with 9 bases between. This CDR3 is CASSFSRFYGYTF. The CDR3 nucleotides are TGTGCCAGCAGTTTCAGCAGGTTCTATGGCTACACCTTC.

This clone was observed a handful of times. The chain recombines TRBV11-3 with TRBJ2-3; D remains ambiguous. The CDR3 totals 12 residues. Trimming stripped 5 bases from V and 3 bases from J, with 6 bases between. CDR1 is SGHNT, CDR2 YENEEA, per germline. The CDR3 DNA follows: TGTGCCAGCAGCAATCCGACAGATACGCAGTATTTT. Translation gives CASSNPTDTQYF.

The rearrangement uses TRBV19 and TRBJ1-2; TRBD1 matches 8 bases. Germline CDR1 and CDR2: LNHDA and SQIVND (reference sequence). The CDR3 is 14 residues long. V shed 3 bases, J shed 8 bases, and the junction held 8 bases outside the gene matches. CDR3 protein: CASSMDGRGLGYTF. The CDR3 DNA follows: TGTGCCAGTAGTATGGATGGCAGGGGGCTGGGCTACACCTTC.

This chain links TRBV6-5 with TRBJ2-6, with 7 bases fitting TRBD1. V shed 10 bases, J shed 0 bases, and the junction held 6 bases outside the gene matches. This CDR3 has 15 amino acids. CDR1 is MNHEY, CDR2 SVGAGI, per germline. The CDR3 nucleotides are TGTGCCACCCATGACAGGGACTCTGGGGCCAACGTCCTGACTTTC. Translating gives CATHDRDSGANVLTF.

This chain uses TRBV7-2 with TRBJ1-2; tentatively, D is TRBD1 (5 bases). V was cut by 4 bases and J by 6 bases, with 12 bases left in between. The V gene's germline CDR1 is SGHTA and CDR2 FQGNSA. The CDR3 runs 13 residues. The CDR3 bases are TGTGCCAGCAGCTCGGGAGGGGCTGATGGCTACACCTTC. It codes for CASSSGGADGYTF.

This clone was observed a few times. The V call is TRBV6-5, the J call TRBJ1-3, with TRBD1 as a possible D gene (6 bases). Germline V gene sequence: CDR1 MNHEY, CDR2 SVGAGI. The CDR3 runs to 14 residues. The ends were cut back, 4 bases at V and 2 bases at J, with 9 bases in the middle. The CDR3 protein is CASSFRGTGNTIYF. The DNA for the CDR3 is TGTGCCAGCAGTTTCAGGGGAACTGGAAACACCATATATTTT.

The V call is TRBV3-1 (or the pseudogene TRBV3-2), the J call TRBJ1-6, with D possibly matching TRBD1 (6 bases). Between the trimmed V and J ends, which lost 3 bases and 10 bases, there was a span of 19 bases. This CDR3 has 16 amino acids. Germline values: CDR1 LGHDT, CDR2 YNNKEL (reference sequence). In DNA, the CDR3 is TGTGCCAGCAGCCAGCGGCAGGGGCTCGTCGGGTCACCCCTCCACTTT. Translating it yields CASSQRQGLVGSPLHF.

The V gene is TRBV6-5, the J gene TRBJ2-1, with D possibly matching TRBD2 (6 bases). The CDR3 spans 14 residues. Germline V gene data show CDR1 as MNHEY and CDR2 as SVGAGI. The V end was cut by 7 bases, the J end by 8 bases, with 18 bases between. CDR3 region: CASTRERARDEQFF. The CDR3 bases are TGTGCCAGCACTAGGGAGCGGGCGAGGGATGAGCAGTTCTTC.

The chain recombines TRBV6-4 with TRBJ2-3; D possibly corresponds to TRBD2 (5 bases). Germline V lookup: CDR1 MRHNA, CDR2 SNTAGT. V was cut by 2 bases and J by 1 base, with 10 bases left in between. CDR3 length equals 15 residues. In nucleotides, the CDR3 is TGTGCCAGCAGTGACCCCGTCGGGGGCACAGATACGCAGTATTTT. Its protein product is CASSDPVGGTDTQYF.

The CDR3 loop reads CASSNGQGGYTEAFF. CDR3 DNA: TGTGCCAGTAGTAATGGACAGGGGGGTTATACTGAAGCTTTCTTT. This chain connects TRBV19 to TRBJ1-1, with 10 positions matching TRBD1. With V trimmed by 4 bases and J by 5 bases, 7 bases remained unmatched. CDR1 is LNHDA, CDR2 SQIVND, per germline (reference sequence). The CDR3 is made up of 15 amino acids.

This rearrangement joins TRBV6-1 to TRBJ2-1, with D possibly matching TRBD2 (6 bases). Germline CDR1 reads MNHNS; CDR2 reads SASEGT. Deletions cut 5 bases from V and 8 bases from J, with 19 bases between. This CDR3 has 15 amino acids. CDR3 amino acids: CASSLVSSVRDEQFF. CDR3 in DNA: TGTGCCAGCAGTCTAGTCTCTAGCGTCCGGGATGAGCAGTTCTTC.